This T cell receptor (beta chain) was identified in a study of shared clonotypes between healthy human individuals. General study results and limits: Shared clonotypes across all four donors exceeded non-shared ones in generation probability. Clonotypes that were shared across a handful of donors made up about 4.5% of naive CD4 clonotypes.

Repertoires were generated with immunoSEQ multiplex PCR, while TCRdb's copy carries only in-frame clones and drops some. The table includes roughly 760,000 clones, about 74% detected once. This clone was seen more than once but under ten times. Its antigen is as yet unknown. This TCR was recovered from a woman aged 25 to 39 in good health. The sample taken for sequencing was memory CD4+ T cells sorted from blood. Subset: CD45RA-negative fraction.

The CDR3 region has the DNA TGTGCCAGCAGTGAACTAGGACTAGCGGGAGGAATGTACGAGCAGTACTTC. Protein sequence: CASSELGLAGGMYEQYF. This chain uses TRBV25-1 with TRBJ2-7, with TRBD2 identical over 14 bases. The junction had 7 bases not matched to a gene; V was cut back by 2 bases and J by 4 bases. The CDR3 loop spans 17 amino acids. Germline V lookup: CDR1 MGHDK, CDR2 SYGVNS.